This T cell receptor beta chain was sequenced in a study of OX40 agonist ivuxolimab in advanced cancers. About the research overall: Patients undergoing dose escalation presented with hepatocellular carcinoma, melanoma, renal cell or head and neck cancer.

Blood sampling took place at baseline, cycle 4 day 1, and cycle 7 day 1. Using immunoSEQ multiplex PCR, the repertoire was profiled, and TCRdb retains in-frame clones only, with some absent. The table records about 79,000 clones, 88% of them present only once. About this clone itself: The antigen is not known.

In germline, CDR1 is SGHTA, CDR2 FQGTGA. V was clipped by 2 bases and J by 5 bases, with 15 bases between them. The CDR3 loop spans 15 amino acids. Findings and limits, study-wide: In CD8+ T cells, expanded clones were on average more numerous than in CD4+. Patients with a partial response at 0.1-3.0 mg/kg had among the lowest clonal expansion.

The source of this sequence is an adult with an advanced solid tumor such as melanoma, head and neck, liver or kidney cancer. Sequencing was performed on CD4+ or CD8+ T cells sorted from blood, taken in a trial of the OX40 agonist ivuxolimab. The gene calls are TRBV7-3 and TRBJ2-5, with D perhaps matching TRBD2 (7 bases). The CDR3 nucleotides read TGTGCCAGCAGCTTAGGGGGGGCTCTACTCGAGACCCAGTACTTC. This encodes CASSLGGALLETQYF.